The T cell receptor beta chain under discussion was sequenced for a study of regulatory T cells in long-lasting Graves disease. Time point: newly diagnosed GD, antithyroid drugs for less than 3 months. Preparation of the TCR library used RNA extracted from PBMCs. From each patient, 8 to 10 milliliters of peripheral blood was drawn and collected into an EDTA anticoagulant tube. According to the study, TCR beta libraries were built with iRepertoire HTBI primers and CDR3-region Arm-PCR. TCRdb called the multiplex PCR reads again in MiXCR, with one record for every CDR3 protein. The table records about 500,000 distinct CDR3 sequences, 9.5% to 15% of them present only once. This clonotype was detected many times. From germline, CDR1 is MNHNS and CDR2 SASEGT. Trimming left V 10 bases short and J 0 bases short, with 7 bases between. CDR3 length: 11 amino acids. The sample also formed part of further work on T cells in Graves' hyperthyroidism and ophthalmopathy. From that report: Initially, a first-round RT-PCR of the TCR CDR3 employed the HTBI primer set. A model built on 13 V-J features separated ophthalmopathy from stable hyperthyroidism. The model foresaw ophthalmopathy a median roughly 6.5 months prior to onset.

This TCR was recovered from a woman in her 30s with Graves disease. This chain links TRBV6-1 with TRBJ2-7, with D hard to call. The source material was peripheral blood mononuclear cells (PBMCs), sampled at new diagnosis, from a patient treated with antithyroid drugs. The CDR3 loop is CATCTSYEQYF. As DNA, the CDR3 is TGTGCCACCTGCACCTCCTACGAGCAGTACTTC.